The rows below give T cell receptor beta chains drawn from one sample of a study of shared clonotypes between healthy human individuals. Using immunoSEQ multiplex PCR, the repertoire was profiled, and TCRdb retains in-frame clones only, with some absent. The sample carries roughly 2,300,000 clones, approximately 90% recorded once. Input material: naive CD4+ T cells from PBMCs. All receptors come from a man aged 18 to 30 in good health. Some clones in this sample may be carry-over from other donors' samples. Both conserved end residues are part of each CDR3. D genes are given only for firm matches. Only some rows state a clone size, as once, few, many or a class for expanded clones.

TRBJ1-1 TRBV15 NA once CATSPRVNTEAFF TGTGCCACCAGCCCGAGGGTCAACACTGAAGCTTTCTTT
TRBJ1-2 TRBV7-2 NA NA CASSLSGPSYGYTF TGTGCCAGCAGCTTATCAGGCCCGAGTTATGGCTACACCTTC
TRBJ2-7 TRBV18 NA NA CASSPGTGPYEQYF TGTGCCAGCTCACCAGGAACAGGGCCCTACGAGCAGTACTTC
TRBJ1-2 TRBV11-2 NA once CASSDQGRGRYGYTF TGTGCCAGCAGCGATCAGGGGAGAGGGCGCTATGGCTACACCTTC
TRBJ2-1 TRBV14 TRBD1 NA CASSWPGQGINEQFF TGTGCCAGCAGCTGGCCGGGACAGGGGATCAATGAGCAGTTCTTC
TRBJ2-1 TRBV9 TRBD2 NA CASSGTSASYNEQFF TGTGCCAGCAGCGGGACTAGCGCGTCCTACAATGAGCAGTTCTTC
TRBJ1-1 TRBV28 NA NA CASSRSGGTEAFF TGTGCCAGCAGCCGGAGTGGGGGCACTGAAGCTTTCTTT
TRBJ1-4 TRBV5-1 NA NA CASSPFFDGGDEKLFF TGCGCCAGCAGCCCTTTCTTCGACGGCGGGGATGAAAAACTGTTTTTT
TRBJ1-2 TRBV5-1 NA NA CASSPGLSYGYTF TGCGCCAGCAGCCCAGGACTTTCCTATGGCTACACCTTC
TRBJ2-1 TRBV28 NA NA CASRTRPGGEQFF TGTGCCTCTCGGACCAGACCTGGCGGTGAGCAGTTCTTC
TRBJ2-5 TRBV5-1 NA NA CASSLRPQQTQYF TGCGCCAGCAGCTTGCGCCCTCAACAGACCCAGTACTTC
TRBJ2-1 TRBV28 NA NA CASSPLSGANNEQFF TGTGCCAGCAGTCCCTTATCGGGAGCTAACAATGAGCAGTTCTTC
TRBJ2-3 TRBV4-2 NA NA CASSQGSAPGDF TGTGCCAGCAGCCAAGGGTCGGCCCCGGGGGATTTT
TRBJ2-1 TRBV7-8 NA NA CASSALSAVGNEQFF TGTGCCAGCAGCGCCCTTTCGGCCGTGGGCAATGAGCAGTTCTTC
TRBJ1-6 TRBV30 NA NA CAWSGPGFSLHF TGTGCCTGGAGTGGCCCAGGGTTTTCCCTCCACTTT
TRBJ1-1 TRBV7-9 TRBD1 NA CASSRDRVGAFF TGTGCCAGCAGCCGGGACAGGGTGGGAGCTTTCTTT
TRBJ2-2 TRBV7-2 NA NA CASSLIAFTGELFF TGTGCCAGCAGCTTAATAGCGTTCACCGGGGAGCTGTTTTTT
TRBJ2-2 TRBV5-1 TRBD2 NA CASSLALAGNTGELFF TGCGCCAGCAGCTTGGCTCTAGCGGGCAACACCGGGGAGCTGTTTTTT
TRBJ2-2 TRBV10-1 NA few CASGEVGRHNTGELFF TGCGCCAGCGGAGAAGTGGGAAGACATAACACCGGGGAGCTGTTTTTT
TRBJ2-5 TRBV4-1 NA NA CASSQKGGRLVETQYF TGCGCCAGCAGCCAAAAGGGGGGAAGGCTAGTGGAGACCCAGTACTTC
TRBJ2-3 TRBV5-1 NA NA CASSLRAGPRGDTQYF TGCGCCAGCAGCTTAAGAGCGGGCCCCAGGGGAGATACGCAGTATTTT
TRBJ2-5 TRBV28 NA NA CASSFITRAHQETQYF TGTGCCAGCAGTTTCATAACCCGTGCCCACCAAGAGACCCAGTACTTC
TRBJ1-2 TRBV10-3 NA NA CAIRSSEQGWNYGYTF TGTGCCATCAGATCCTCCGAACAGGGCTGGAACTATGGCTACACCTTC
TRBJ2-7 TRBV5-1 NA once CASSLFGQSYEQYF TGCGCCAGCAGCCTTTTTGGACAGTCCTACGAGCAGTACTTC
TRBJ2-1 TRBV9 NA NA CASSVGVSSYNEQFF TGTGCCAGCAGCGTAGGTGTGAGTAGTTACAATGAGCAGTTCTTC
TRBJ1-2 TRBV9 NA NA CASSVGDLQSNYGYTF TGTGCCAGCAGCGTAGGGGACCTCCAATCTAACTATGGCTACACCTTC
TRBJ2-1 TRBV4-1 NA NA CASSQGGFSRVYNEQFF TGCGCCAGCAGCCAAGGTGGCTTCTCGAGGGTCTACAATGAGCAGTTCTTC